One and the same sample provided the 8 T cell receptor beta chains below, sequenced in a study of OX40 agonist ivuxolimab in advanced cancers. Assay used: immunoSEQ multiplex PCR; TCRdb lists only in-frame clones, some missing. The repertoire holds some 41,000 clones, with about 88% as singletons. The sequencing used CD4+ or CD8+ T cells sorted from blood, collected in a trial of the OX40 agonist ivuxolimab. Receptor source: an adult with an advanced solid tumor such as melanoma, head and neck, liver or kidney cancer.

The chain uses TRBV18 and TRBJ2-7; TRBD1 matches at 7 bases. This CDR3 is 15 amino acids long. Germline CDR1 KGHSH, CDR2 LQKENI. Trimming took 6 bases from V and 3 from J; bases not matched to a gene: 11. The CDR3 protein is CASSPFGAGGYEQYF. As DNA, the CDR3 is TGTGCCAGCTCTCCTTTCGGCGCAGGGGGCTACGAGCAGTACTTC.

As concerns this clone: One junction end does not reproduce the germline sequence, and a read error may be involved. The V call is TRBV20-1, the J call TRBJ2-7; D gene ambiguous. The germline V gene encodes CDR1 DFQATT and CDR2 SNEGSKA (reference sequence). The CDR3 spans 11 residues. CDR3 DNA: TGCAGTGTTGCGACCTCCTCCGAGCAGTACTTC. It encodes CSVATSSEQYF.

CDR3 in amino acids: CASSLEGRAFF. Here the CDR3 DNA reads TGTGCCAGCAGCTTAGAGGGGAGGGCTTTCTTT. The chain links TRBV7-9 to TRBJ1-1; weak D call: TRBD1 (5 bases). The germline V gene encodes CDR1 SEHNR and CDR2 FQNEAQ (reference sequence). This CDR3 contains 11 residues. V was pared by 1 base and J by 11 bases, with 8 bases between.

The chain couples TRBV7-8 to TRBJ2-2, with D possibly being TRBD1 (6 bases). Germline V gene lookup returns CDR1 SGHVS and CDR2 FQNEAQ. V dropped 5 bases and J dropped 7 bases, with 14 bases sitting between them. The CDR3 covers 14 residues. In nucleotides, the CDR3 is TGTGCCAGCAGCGCCCAGGGGACGGGCGGGGAGCTGTTTTTT. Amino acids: CASSAQGTGGELFF. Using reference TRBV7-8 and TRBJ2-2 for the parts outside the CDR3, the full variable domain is GAGVSQSPRYKVAKRGQDVALRCDPISGHVSLFWYQQALGQGPEFLTYFQNEAQLDKSGLPSDRFFAERPEGSVSTLKIQRTQQEDSAVYLCASSAQGTGGELFFGEGSRLTVL.

CDR3 residues: CASSFSSGRWDTQYF. The CDR3 DNA is TGTGCCAGCAGTTTTTCCAGCGGGAGGTGGGATACGCAGTATTTT. The rearrangement links TRBV27 to TRBJ2-3; 9 bases agree with TRBD2. Trimming removed 3 bases from V and 6 bases from J; junction bases left unmatched: 7. The CDR3 loop spans 15 amino acids. The germline V gene encodes CDR1 MNHEY and CDR2 SMNVEV (reference sequence).

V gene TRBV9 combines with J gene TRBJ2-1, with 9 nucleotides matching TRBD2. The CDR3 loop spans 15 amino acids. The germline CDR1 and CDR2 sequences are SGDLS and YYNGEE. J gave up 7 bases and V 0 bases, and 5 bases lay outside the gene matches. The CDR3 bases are TGTGCCAGCAGCGTAGGCGGGAGGGCCGGAAATGAGCAGTTCTTC. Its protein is CASSVGGRAGNEQFF. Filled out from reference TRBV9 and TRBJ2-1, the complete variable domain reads DSGVTQTPKHLITATGQRVTLRCSPRSGDLSVYWYQQSLDQGLQFLIQYYNGEERAKGNILERFSAQQFPDLHSELNLSSLELGDSALYFCASSVGGRAGNEQFFGPGTRLTVL.

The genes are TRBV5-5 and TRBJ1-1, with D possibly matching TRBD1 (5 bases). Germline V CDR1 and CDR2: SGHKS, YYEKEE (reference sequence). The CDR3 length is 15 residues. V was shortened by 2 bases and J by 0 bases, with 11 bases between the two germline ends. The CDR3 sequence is CASSFRQSMNTEAFF. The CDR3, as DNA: TGTGCCAGCAGCTTTCGACAGAGCATGAACACTGAAGCTTTCTTT.

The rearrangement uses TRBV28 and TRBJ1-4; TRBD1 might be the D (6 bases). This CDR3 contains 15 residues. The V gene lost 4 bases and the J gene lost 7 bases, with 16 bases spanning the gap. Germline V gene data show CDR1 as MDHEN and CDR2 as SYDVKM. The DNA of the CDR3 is TGTGCCAGCAGTTCAGTAGGGACATTCAGTGAAAAACTGTTTTTT. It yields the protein CASSSVGTFSEKLFF.